A selection of T cell receptor beta chains follows, all from one sample in a study of blood T cell repertoires in COVID-19. TCRdb's table, derived via immunoSEQ multiplex PCR, lists solely in-frame clones and lacks some. The sample shows approximately 80,000 clones, roughly 90% of them seen only once. The sequenced sample was peripheral blood. These receptors all come from a human donor in a cohort sampled during active COVID-19. CDR3s include the opening cysteine and the closing phenylalanine or tryptophan. D genes are given only for firm matches. Clone size, where shown, is once, few, many, or a class for clones that have expanded.

j_gene,d_gene,v_gene,abundance,CDR3aa,CDR3nt
TRBJ1-4,.,TRBV2,.,CASSPGQGTRIKLFF,TGTGCCAGCAGCCCAGGGCAGGGCACTCGTATTAAACTGTTTTTT
TRBJ1-2,.,TRBV28,few,CASSLGQGLGGYTF,TGTGCCAGCAGTTTAGGGCAGGGCCTAGGCGGCTACACCTTC
TRBJ1-1,.,TRBV19,.,CASQGWTEAFF,TGTGCCAGTCAGGGGTGGACTGAAGCTTTCTTT
TRBJ2-3,.,TRBV28,.,CASSLGGVGGYSTDTQYF,TGTGCCAGCAGTCTAGGGGGTGTGGGCGGCTATAGCACAGATACGCAGTATTTT
TRBJ2-1,TRBD2,TRBV6-4,few,CASSPNPDPAGNEQFF,TGTGCCAGCAGCCCTAACCCGGACCCAGCGGGGAATGAGCAGTTCTTC
TRBJ1-2,.,TRBV9,.,CASSVAGVSGGDYGYTF,TGTGCCAGCAGCGTAGCGGGCGTGTCGGGGGGCGACTATGGCTACACCTTC
TRBJ1-1,.,TRBV9,.,CASSQVHHTEAFF,TGTGCCAGCAGCCAGGTCCACCACACTGAAGCTTTCTTT
TRBJ1-3,.,TRBV11-2,once,CASSSSAGGNTIYF,TGTGCCAGCAGCTCATCGGCCGGGGGTAACACCATATATTTT
TRBJ2-1,.,TRBV24-1,.,CATSDHTGLSYNEQFF,TGTGCCACCAGTGACCATACAGGGTTGTCCTACAATGAGCAGTTCTTC
TRBJ2-1,.,TRBV30,.,CAWRYGGLGARREQFF,TGTGCCTGGAGGTACGGAGGGTTGGGTGCCCGGCGGGAGCAGTTCTTC
TRBJ1-6,TRBD1,TRBV20-1,.,CSASRDRESPFSPLHF,TGCAGTGCTAGTAGGGACAGGGAGTCGCCTTTTTCACCCCTCCACTTT
TRBJ2-2,TRBD2,TRBV4-2,.,CASSQDRGREGAGELFF,TGTGCCAGCAGCCAAGATCGGGGGCGGGAGGGCGCCGGGGAGCTGTTTTTT
TRBJ2-1,.,TRBV5-8,.,CASSAASKPQFF,TGTGCCAGCAGCGCGGCTTCAAAACCACAGTTCTTC
TRBJ1-5,TRBD1,TRBV10-2,.,CASNQQGNQPQHF,TGCGCCAGCAATCAACAGGGGAATCAGCCCCAGCATTTT
TRBJ1-2,.,TRBV5-8,.,CASSLRQVANYGYTF,TGTGCCAGCAGCTTGAGACAGGTTGCTAACTATGGCTACACCTTC
TRBJ1-2,.,TRBV5-1,.,CASSLIFDRSNYGYTF,TGCGCCAGCAGCTTGATATTCGACAGGAGTAACTATGGCTACACCTTC
TRBJ2-5,TRBD2,TRBV5-4,.,CASSLATSGQETQYF,TGTGCCAGCAGCTTGGCGACTAGCGGTCAAGAGACCCAGTACTTC
TRBJ1-2,.,TRBV9,.,CASSVGNSPNYGYTF,TGTGCCAGCAGCGTAGGGAACAGCCCTAACTATGGCTACACCTTC